The 32 T cell receptor beta chains below were found in one sample sequenced in a study of identical twins. TCRdb redid the calling of the 5' RACE reads with MiXCR, one entry per CDR3 protein. The sample lists some 660,000 distinct CDR3 sequences, 8.6% occurring once. This sample also belongs to another study, concerning yellow fever vaccine responses in identical twins.

What was sequenced was PBMCs. The source of these receptors is a woman in her late teens or twenties in good health.

Only a few counts were recorded for this clonotype. J is TRBJ2-5 and V is TRBV6-2 or TRBV6-3, with D tentatively TRBD2 (5 bases). Trimming shortened V by 2 bases and J by 5 bases, and 21 bases separated the two germline ends. This CDR3 has 17 amino acids. Germline CDR1 is MNHEY and CDR2 is SVGEGT. CDR3 region: CASSYAPASFRGETQYF. The CDR3 DNA reads TGTGCCAGCAGTTACGCGCCGGCCTCTTTCCGAGGGGAGACCCAGTACTTC.

In its sample, this clonotype was seen many times. The rearrangement uses TRBV4-1 and TRBJ2-7; D is unresolved. The CDR3 runs to 14 residues. The germline V and J ends were trimmed by 4 bases and 2 bases, with 12 bases remaining between them. CDR1 MGHRA and CDR2 YSYEKL come from the germline V gene. The DNA for the CDR3 is TGCGCCAGCAGCCGTGAGACATTGACCTACGAGCAGTACTTC. Translated, it gives CASSRETLTYEQYF.

This clonotype has more than one count but fewer than ten. V gene TRBV11-2 combines with J gene TRBJ2-5; 9 nucleotides agree with TRBD1. CDR3 size: 15 residues. Trimming removed 3 bases from V and 5 bases from J; junction bases left unmatched: 7. Germline lookup yields CDR1 SGHAT and CDR2 FQNNGV. This CDR3 is CASSFWGQGGETQYF. For the CDR3, the DNA is TGTGCCAGCAGCTTTTGGGGACAGGGTGGTGAGACCCAGTACTTC.

This clonotype was found a few times. The chain joins TRBV2 to TRBJ2-3; D assignment may be TRBD1 or TRBD2 (7 bases each). Germline CDR1 and CDR2: SNHLY and FYNNEI. CDR3 length: 14 residues. Trimming stripped 3 bases from V and 4 bases from J, with 11 bases between. CDR3 in amino acids: CASSEPGGADTQYF. CDR3 in DNA: TGTGCCAGCAGTGAGCCAGGGGGGGCAGATACGCAGTATTTT.

In its sample, this clonotype was seen many times. The chain employs TRBV7-9 and TRBJ2-7, with TRBD2 matching over 8 bases. J lost 7 bases, V lost 5 bases, and 10 bases had no gene match. Germline values: CDR1 SEHNR, CDR2 FQNEAQ (reference sequence). This CDR3 spans 14 amino acids. CDR3 sequence (DNA): TGTGCCAGCAGCAGTGGGACTAGTTTTTGGGAGCAGTACTTC. Translating it yields CASSSGTSFWEQYF.

This chain connects TRBV10-3 to TRBJ2-1; D gene unclear. Germline CDR1 reads ENHRY; CDR2 reads SYGVKD. V was trimmed by 4 bases and J by 0 bases, leaving 19 bases between them. This CDR3 region has 18 residues. The DNA for the CDR3 is TGTGCCATCAGTGTAGACCCGAGGAGTAAAAGCTCCTACAATGAGCAGTTCTTC. It specifies CAISVDPRSKSSYNEQFF.

This clonotype was observed a few times. J is TRBJ2-7 and V is TRBV28; D gene uncertain. From germline, CDR1 is MDHEN and CDR2 SYDVKM. The CDR3 has 13 amino acids. V was cut by 10 bases and J by 7 bases, with 20 bases left in between. CDR3 in DNA: TGTGCCACCTTAAGGACGGAGTCGGTGGAGCAGTACTTC. Translation gives CATLRTESVEQYF.

This clonotype was observed many times. This sequence joins TRBV24-1 and TRBJ2-2; 10 nucleotides line up with TRBD2. V was pared by 9 bases and J by 7 bases, with 10 bases of the junction left unmatched. CDR1 KGHDR and CDR2 SFDVKD come from the germline V gene. This CDR3 contains 15 residues. The CDR3 region has the DNA TGTGCCACCTCGAAGACCCTAGCGGGAGTCGGGGAGCTGTTTTTT. Translation: CATSKTLAGVGELFF.

In the case of this clonotype: The junction departs from the called germline gene at one end, perhaps through a read error. This CDR3 reads CAIMAGGLDGANILTF. The CDR3, as DNA: TGTGCCATCATGGCGGGGGGGCTAGATGGGGCCAACATCCTGACTTTC. The V gene is TRBV10-3, the J gene TRBJ2-6; 9 nucleotides match TRBD2. Germline-derived CDR1 and CDR2 are ENHRY and SYGVKD. There are 16 residues in the CDR3.

The rearrangement uses TRBV7-9 and TRBJ2-3; 8 nucleotides line up with TRBD1. V was pared by 6 bases and J by 3 bases, with 5 bases of the junction left unmatched. Germline lookup yields CDR1 SEHNR and CDR2 FQNEAQ (reference sequence). The CDR3 is 14 amino acids. This chain's CDR3 is CASRQGGLTDTQYF. The CDR3 coding sequence is TGTGCCAGCAGACAGGGGGGCCTGACAGATACGCAGTATTTT. The whole variable domain, filled in from reference TRBV7-9 and TRBJ2-3, reads DTGVSQNPRHKITKRGQNVTFRCDPISEHNRLYWYRQTLGQGPEFLTYFQNEAQLEKSRLLSDRFSAERPKGSFSTLEIQRTEQGDSAMYLCASRQGGLTDTQYFGPGTRLTVL.

This clonotype came up many times. The chain has TRBV3-1 and TRBJ2-2; D uncertain. V was pared by 6 bases and J by 2 bases, with 4 bases between. Germline-derived CDR1 and CDR2 are LGHDT and YNNKEL (reference sequence). The CDR3 runs to 12 residues. The chain's CDR3 is CASRFNTGELFF. CDR3 DNA sequence: TGTGCCAGCAGATTCAACACCGGGGAGCTGTTTTTT.

The chain is built from TRBV19 and TRBJ2-1; 12 nucleotides match TRBD1. With 4 bases clipped from V and 9 bases from J, the junction kept 4 bases outside the gene matches. Germline-derived CDR1 and CDR2 are LNHDA and SQIVND (reference sequence). This CDR3 spans 14 amino acids. The CDR3 region is CASSKGTGGFEQFF. The CDR3, as DNA: TGTGCCAGTAGTAAAGGGACAGGGGGCTTTGAGCAGTTCTTC. The whole variable domain, remainder taken from reference TRBV19 and TRBJ2-1, is DGGITQSPKYLFRKEGQNVTLSCEQNLNHDAMYWYRQDPGQGLRLIYYSQIVNDFQKGDIAEGYSVSREKKESFPLTVTSAQKNPTAFYLCASSKGTGGFEQFFGPGTRLTVL.

In this sample, this clonotype turned up a few times. This chain joins TRBV28 and TRBJ2-7, with a tentative D call TRBD1 (5 bases). V lost 1 base and J lost 1, with 11 bases in between. Germline V gene lookup returns CDR1 MDHEN and CDR2 SYDVKM. CDR3 size: 15 residues. As DNA, the CDR3 is TGTGCCAGCAGTTTATCAGGGCCAATTTCCTACGAGCAGTACTTC. Translation: CASSLSGPISYEQYF.

This clonotype was counted ten times or more. The gene calls are TRBV5-1 and TRBJ2-3; no clear D. The CDR3 contains 15 residues. Germline CDR1 is SGHRS and CDR2 is YFSETQ. V was clipped by 0 bases and J by 2 bases, with 10 bases between them. In DNA form, the CDR3 reads TGCGCCAGCAGCTTGGCTGACCCCAACACAGATACGCAGTATTTT. Its protein is CASSLADPNTDTQYF.

The J gene is TRBJ2-3, the V gene TRBV24-1; a possible D gene is TRBD1 (6 bases). The V end lost 0 bases, the J end lost 1 base, and 10 bases lay between the germline ends. Germline V gives CDR1 KGHDR, CDR2 SFDVKD. This CDR3 has 16 amino acids. Written as DNA, the CDR3 is TGTGCCACCAGTGATTTGCAAGGGGGAGGCACAGATACGCAGTATTTT. Its protein product is CATSDLQGGGTDTQYF.

This clonotype was seen more than once but under ten times. This chain connects TRBV29-1 to TRBJ2-7; 7 bases are shared with TRBD1. The germline gives CDR1 SQVTM, CDR2 ANQGSEA. V shed 6 bases, J shed 6 bases, and the junction held 11 bases outside the gene matches. This CDR3 region has 13 residues. CDR3 loop: CSVIPRDSAEQYF. The CDR3 DNA sequence: TGCAGCGTCATCCCCCGGGACAGTGCCGAGCAGTACTTC.

The chain is built from TRBV3-1 and TRBJ2-2, with D unclear. V gave up 2 bases and J gave up 6 bases, with 4 bases separating them. Germline V CDR1 and CDR2: LGHDT, YNNKEL (reference sequence). This CDR3 has 12 amino acids. The CDR3 DNA follows: TGTGCCAGCAGCCAATGGGCCGGGGAGCTGTTTTTT. Its translation: CASSQWAGELFF. The full variable domain, its missing parts supplied by reference TRBV3-1 and TRBJ2-2, is DTAVSQTPKYLVTQMGNDKSIKCEQNLGHDTMYWYKQDSKKFLKIMFSYNNKELIINETVPNRFSPKSPDKAHLNLHINSLELGDSAVYFCASSQWAGELFFGEGSRLTVL.

This clonotype was recorded at least ten times. The chain links TRBV5-1 to TRBJ1-1; TRBD1 matches 9 bases. Germline V gene data show CDR1 as SGHRS and CDR2 as YFSETQ. V gave up 2 bases and J gave up 0 bases; unmatched junction bases: 5. The CDR3 loop spans 16 amino acids. The CDR3 DNA reads TGCGCCAGCAGCTTCGGGACAGGGTACTTGAACACTGAAGCTTTCTTT. This gives the protein CASSFGTGYLNTEAFF.

The table lists this clonotype with many counts. The chain links TRBV12-3 or TRBV12-4 to TRBJ2-3, with 9 bases that match TRBD2. This CDR3 spans 14 amino acids. Trimming removed 6 bases from V and 4 bases from J; junction bases left unmatched: 5. CDR3 nucleotides: TGTGCCAGCAGACCTAGCGGGAAAGCAGATACGCAGTATTTT. The encoded protein is CASRPSGKADTQYF.

This clonotype was seen only a few times. The V and J genes are TRBV20-1 and TRBJ2-7; TRBD2 matches at 12 bases. Germline loops: CDR1 DFQATT, CDR2 SNEGSKA (reference sequence). Unmatched junction bases numbered 7, after V lost 1 base and J lost 6 bases. The CDR3 is made up of 15 amino acids. The CDR3 bases are TGCAGTGCTAGAGTCGCGACTAGCGGGGGTAGCGAGCAGTACTTC. Its protein product is CSARVATSGGSEQYF.

This clonotype was recorded a few times. A junction end diverges from the germline sequence, so it may reflect a read error. This chain uses TRBV2 with TRBJ2-7, with D possibly being TRBD1 (5 bases). Germline lookup yields CDR1 SNHLY and CDR2 FYNNEI. The CDR3 has 10 residues. CDR3 DNA sequence: TGTGCCAGTCTCATCGACAGACTGTTATTC. It encodes CASLIDRLLF.

The chain employs TRBV6-5 and TRBJ1-1; D remains unclear. The CDR3 contains 14 residues. V shed 4 bases and J shed 6 bases, with 15 bases lying between them. Germline V gene data show CDR1 as MNHEY and CDR2 as SVGAGI. CDR3 sequence reads: CASSSSIPNAEAFF. In DNA form, the CDR3 reads TGTGCCAGCAGTTCCTCAATACCTAACGCTGAAGCTTTCTTT.

This chain connects TRBV3-1 to TRBJ2-2; 8 bases line up with TRBD2. CDR1 is LGHDT and CDR2 is YNNKEL in the germline V gene (reference sequence). V dropped 4 bases and J dropped 2; count of bases not matched to a gene: 9. The CDR3 is 17 residues long. The CDR3 is CASSPGAGGANTGELFF. CDR3 coding DNA: TGTGCCAGCAGCCCCGGTGCGGGGGGAGCCAACACCGGGGAGCTGTTTTTT. The full variable domain, with the rest looked up from reference TRBV3-1 and TRBJ2-2, is DTAVSQTPKYLVTQMGNDKSIKCEQNLGHDTMYWYKQDSKKFLKIMFSYNNKELIINETVPNRFSPKSPDKAHLNLHINSLELGDSAVYFCASSPGAGGANTGELFFGEGSRLTVL.

This clonotype has just a few counts. The V gene is TRBV4-3, the J gene TRBJ2-1, with 8 bases lining up with TRBD2. Trimming at V came to 4 bases and at J to 1 base, leaving 6 bases not matched to a gene. This CDR3 contains 16 residues. Germline V gene lookup returns CDR1 LGHNA and CDR2 YSLEER. The CDR3 sequence: CASSLLIAGSYNEQFF. The CDR3 coding sequence is TGCGCCAGCAGCCTTCTCATAGCGGGATCCTACAATGAGCAGTTCTTC.

The chain employs TRBV5-1 and TRBJ2-7; 9 nucleotides line up with TRBD1. Looked up from germline, CDR1 is SGHRS and CDR2 is YFSETQ. Trimming removed 1 base from V and 4 bases from J; junction bases left unmatched: 12. The length of the CDR3 is 17 residues. The CDR3 reads CASSLQGPGQGYYEQYF. Written as DNA, the CDR3 is TGCGCCAGCAGCTTGCAGGGTCCGGGACAGGGCTATTACGAGCAGTACTTC.

This clonotype was seen repeatedly, ten times or more. The chain carries TRBV4-2 and TRBJ2-2; TRBD2 matches 8 bases. This CDR3 has 16 amino acids. V shed 1 base and J 1 base; nucleotides not matched to a gene: 2. CDR1 LGHNA and CDR2 YNFKEQ come from the germline V gene. The CDR3 protein is CASSQAGGRNTGELFF. CDR3 nucleotide sequence: TGTGCCAGCAGCCAAGCGGGAGGGCGGAACACCGGGGAGCTGTTTTTT.

The chain's CDR3 is CASTSGRAVDTQYF. The CDR3 DNA reads as TGTGCCAGCACTAGCGGGAGGGCTGTAGATACGCAGTATTTT. The chain employs TRBV21-1 and TRBJ2-3; the D call of TRBD2 is as the table states it, not checked on the DNA. TRBV21-1 is labeled a pseudogene. This CDR3 is built from 14 residues.

This clonotype showed up just a few times. The rearrangement joins TRBV5-1 to TRBJ2-1; 11 positions agree with TRBD2. V dropped 4 bases and J dropped 0; count of bases not matched to a gene: 6. Germline-derived CDR1 and CDR2 are SGHRS and YFSETQ. The CDR3 spans 17 residues. The CDR3 region is CASSPGLAASSYNEQFF. The CDR3 nucleotides read TGCGCCAGCAGCCCGGGACTAGCGGCGAGCTCCTACAATGAGCAGTTCTTC.

The CDR3 coding sequence is TGTGCCAGCTCACCAGAGTTACCGGGACTAGCAAACAATGAGCAGTTCTTC. Amino acid sequence: CASSPELPGLANNEQFF. The chain joins TRBV18 to TRBJ2-1; 9 bases match TRBD2. Unmatched junction bases numbered 10, after V lost 2 bases and J lost 5 bases. The germline V gene encodes CDR1 KGHSH and CDR2 LQKENI. The CDR3 spans 17 residues.

The rearrangement links TRBV6-5 to TRBJ2-1, with TRBD2 matching 10 bases. CDR1 is MNHEY, CDR2 SVGAGI, per germline. The CDR3 sequence is 16 residues long. J gave up 8 bases and V 2 bases, and 9 bases lay outside the gene matches. CDR3 region: CASSYHASGSGDEQFF. The CDR3 coding sequence is TGTGCCAGCAGTTACCACGCTAGCGGGAGCGGGGATGAGCAGTTCTTC.

This chain connects TRBV6-6 to TRBJ2-2; D uncertain. This CDR3 spans 13 amino acids. Germline V gives CDR1 MNHNY, CDR2 SVGAGI (reference sequence). Trimming took off 6 bases at V and 0 bases at J, with 5 bases between the two ends. The CDR3 here is CASRRPNTGELFF. CDR3 nucleotides: TGTGCCAGCAGACGGCCGAACACCGGGGAGCTGTTTTTT.

V usage is TRBV12-3 or TRBV12-4 and J usage is TRBJ2-1; D remains ambiguous. This CDR3 comprises 12 residues. Trimming shortened V by 7 bases and J by 5 bases, and 9 bases separated the two germline ends. The CDR3 DNA sequence: TGTGCCAGCAATGAAGTTAACAATGAGCAGTTCTTC. Protein: CASNEVNNEQFF.